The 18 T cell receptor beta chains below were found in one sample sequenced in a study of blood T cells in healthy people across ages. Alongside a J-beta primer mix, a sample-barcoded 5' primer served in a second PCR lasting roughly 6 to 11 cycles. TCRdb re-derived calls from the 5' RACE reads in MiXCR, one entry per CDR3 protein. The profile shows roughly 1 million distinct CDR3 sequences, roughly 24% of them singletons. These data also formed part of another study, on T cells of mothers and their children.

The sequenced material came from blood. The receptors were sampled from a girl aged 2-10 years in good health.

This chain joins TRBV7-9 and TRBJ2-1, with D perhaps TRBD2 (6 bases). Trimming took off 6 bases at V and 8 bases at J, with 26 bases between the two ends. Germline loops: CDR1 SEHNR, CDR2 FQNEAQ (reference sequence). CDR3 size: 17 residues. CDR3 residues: CASSPQGTSLGWDEQFF. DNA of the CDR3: TGTGCCAGCAGTCCGCAAGGGACTTCACTGGGGTGGGATGAGCAGTTCTTC.

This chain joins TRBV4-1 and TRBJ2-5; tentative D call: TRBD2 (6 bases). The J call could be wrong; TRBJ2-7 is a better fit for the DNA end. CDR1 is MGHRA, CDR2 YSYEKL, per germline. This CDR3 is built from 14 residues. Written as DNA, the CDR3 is TGCGCCAGCAGCCTACAGGCGGGGTTGGACGAGCAGTACTTC. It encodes CASSLQAGLDEQYF.

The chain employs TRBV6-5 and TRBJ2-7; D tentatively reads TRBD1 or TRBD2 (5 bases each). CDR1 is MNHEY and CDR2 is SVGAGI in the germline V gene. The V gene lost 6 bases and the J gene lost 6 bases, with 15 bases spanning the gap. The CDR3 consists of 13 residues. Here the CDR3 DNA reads TGTGCCAGCAGGCAGGGAGAGTTATCCGAGCAGTACTTC. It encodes CASRQGELSEQYF.

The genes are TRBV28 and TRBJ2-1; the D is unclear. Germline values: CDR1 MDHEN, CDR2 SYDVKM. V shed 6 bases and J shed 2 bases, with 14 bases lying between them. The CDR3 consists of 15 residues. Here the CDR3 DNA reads TGTGCCAGCAGACCGAGCGCGACCGCCTACAATGAGCAGTTCTTC. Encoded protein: CASRPSATAYNEQFF.

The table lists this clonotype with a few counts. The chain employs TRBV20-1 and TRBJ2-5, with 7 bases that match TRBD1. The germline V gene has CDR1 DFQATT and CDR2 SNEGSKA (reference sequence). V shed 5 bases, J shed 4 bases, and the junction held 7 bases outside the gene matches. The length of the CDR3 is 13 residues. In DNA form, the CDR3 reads TGCAGTGCTGCCCGCCGACAGGGAGAGACCCAGTACTTC. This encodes CSAARRQGETQYF.

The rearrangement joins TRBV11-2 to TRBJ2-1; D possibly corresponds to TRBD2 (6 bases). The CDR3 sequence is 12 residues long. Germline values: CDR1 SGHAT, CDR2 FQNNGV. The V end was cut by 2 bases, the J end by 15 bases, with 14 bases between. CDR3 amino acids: CASSLSTGGRFF. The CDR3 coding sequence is TGTGCCAGCAGCTTATCGACCGGGGGAAGGTTCTTC.

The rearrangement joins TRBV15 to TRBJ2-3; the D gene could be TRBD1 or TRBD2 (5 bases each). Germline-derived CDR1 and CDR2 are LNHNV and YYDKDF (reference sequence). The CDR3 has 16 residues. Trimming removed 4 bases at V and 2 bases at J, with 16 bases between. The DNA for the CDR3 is TGTGCCACCAGCACCGGGGTCGCAGGGCCCACAGATACGCAGTATTTT. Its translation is CATSTGVAGPTDTQYF.

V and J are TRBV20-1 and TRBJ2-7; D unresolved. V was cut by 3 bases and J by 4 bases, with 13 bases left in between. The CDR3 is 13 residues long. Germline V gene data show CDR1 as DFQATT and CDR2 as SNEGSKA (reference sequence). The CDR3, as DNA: TGCAGTGCTAGCTCTAGAGAGATTTACGAGCAGTACTTC. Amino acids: CSASSREIYEQYF.

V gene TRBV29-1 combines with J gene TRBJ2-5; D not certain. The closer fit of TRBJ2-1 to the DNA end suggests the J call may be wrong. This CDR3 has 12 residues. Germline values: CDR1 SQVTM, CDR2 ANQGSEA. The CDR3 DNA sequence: TGCAGCGCTATCGGCACGCCCAATGAGCAGTTCTTC. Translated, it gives CSAIGTPNEQFF.

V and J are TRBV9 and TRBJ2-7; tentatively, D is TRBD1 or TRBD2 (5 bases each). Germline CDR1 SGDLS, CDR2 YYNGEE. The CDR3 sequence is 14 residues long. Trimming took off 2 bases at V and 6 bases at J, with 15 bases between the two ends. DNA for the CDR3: TGTGCCAGCAGCGTCGGGGATAGAGGGGTCGAGCAGTACTTC. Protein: CASSVGDRGVEQYF.

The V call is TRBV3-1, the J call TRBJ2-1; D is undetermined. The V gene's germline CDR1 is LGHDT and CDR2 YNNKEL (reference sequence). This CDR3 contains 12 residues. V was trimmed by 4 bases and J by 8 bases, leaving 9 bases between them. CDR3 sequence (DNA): TGTGCCAGCAGCCGGATAGTGGATGAGCAGTTCTTC. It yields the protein CASSRIVDEQFF.

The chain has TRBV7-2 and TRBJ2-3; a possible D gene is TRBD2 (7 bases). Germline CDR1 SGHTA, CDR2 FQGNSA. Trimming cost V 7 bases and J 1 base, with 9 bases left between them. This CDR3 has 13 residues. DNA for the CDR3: TGTGCCAGCACGGGGGGCGGCACAGATACGCAGTATTTT. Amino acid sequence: CASTGGGTDTQYF.

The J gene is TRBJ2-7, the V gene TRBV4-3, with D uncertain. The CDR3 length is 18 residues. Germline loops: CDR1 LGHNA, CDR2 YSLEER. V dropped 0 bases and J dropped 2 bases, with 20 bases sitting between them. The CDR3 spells CASSQEVGEAGLTYEQYF. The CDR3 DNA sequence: TGCGCCAGCAGCCAAGAGGTGGGTGAGGCCGGCCTAACCTACGAGCAGTACTTC.

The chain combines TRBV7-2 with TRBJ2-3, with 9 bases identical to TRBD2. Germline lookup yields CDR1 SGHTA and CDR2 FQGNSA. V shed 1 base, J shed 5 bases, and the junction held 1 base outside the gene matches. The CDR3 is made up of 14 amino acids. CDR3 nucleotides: TGTGCCAGCAGCTTAGAGCGGGAGGAAGATACGCAGTATTTT. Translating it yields CASSLEREEDTQYF.

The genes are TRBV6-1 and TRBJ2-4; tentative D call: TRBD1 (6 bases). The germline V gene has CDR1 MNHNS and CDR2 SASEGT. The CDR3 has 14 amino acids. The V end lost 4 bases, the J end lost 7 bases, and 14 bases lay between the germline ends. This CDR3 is CASSAGPTGNIQYF. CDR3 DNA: TGTGCCAGCAGTGCGGGACCTACAGGGAACATTCAGTACTTC.

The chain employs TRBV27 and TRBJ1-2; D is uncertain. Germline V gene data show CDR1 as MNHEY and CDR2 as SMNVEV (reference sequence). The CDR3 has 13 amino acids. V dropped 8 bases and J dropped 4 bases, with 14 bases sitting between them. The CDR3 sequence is CASAEGQTYGYTF. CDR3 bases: TGTGCCAGCGCGGAGGGTCAAACCTATGGCTACACCTTC.

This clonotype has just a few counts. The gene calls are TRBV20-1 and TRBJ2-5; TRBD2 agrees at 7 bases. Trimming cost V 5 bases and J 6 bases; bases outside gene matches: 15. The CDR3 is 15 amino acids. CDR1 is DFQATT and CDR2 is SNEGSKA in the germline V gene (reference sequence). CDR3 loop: CSAESGETGIQTQYF. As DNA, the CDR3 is TGCAGTGCTGAGAGCGGGGAGACGGGAATCCAGACCCAGTACTTC.

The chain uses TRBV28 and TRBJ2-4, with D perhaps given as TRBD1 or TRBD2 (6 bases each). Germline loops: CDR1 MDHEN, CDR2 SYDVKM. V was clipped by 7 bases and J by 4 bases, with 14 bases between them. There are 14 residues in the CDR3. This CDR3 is CASKGGSSKNIQYF. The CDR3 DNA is TGTGCCAGCAAGGGGGGCAGCTCTAAAAACATTCAGTACTTC.